The clone carrying this TCR beta chain was recorded a few times. No antigen is known for it. This sample is drawn from a study of beta chain features in type 1 diabetes. At the level of the study: Similarity in age, gender and cell yields was seen between patients and healthy donors.

All of the isolated RNA was reverse transcribed, so expressed TCRB transcripts were sequenced. TCRdb's table, derived via immunoSEQ multiplex PCR, lists solely in-frame clones and lacks some. The table has around 250,000 clones, around 21% seen once. Overall study findings and caveats: Comparison showed that naive, central memory and Treg TCRB repertoires appeared more similar among patients than among healthy donors. cDNA-based sequencing might over-represent cells highly expressing TCR. Among patients with Type 1 diabetes, TCRB CDR3s were moderately but significantly shorter in every one of the four CD4+ subsets.

Germline CDR1 and CDR2: SGHRS and YFSETQ. Deletions cut 0 bases from V and 8 bases from J, with 6 bases between. The CDR3 consists of 12 residues. Sequenced: naive CD4+ T cells from blood. This clonotype was obtained from a woman aged 40 to 50 with type 1 diabetes. The chain recombines TRBV5-1 with TRBJ2-1, with unresolved D. The CDR3 nucleotides read TGCGCCAGCAGCTTGGCCGTCGATGAGCAGTTCTTC. It translates to CASSLAVDEQFF.